One sample yielded the 32 T cell receptor beta chains listed below, sequenced in a study of PD-1 blockade in mismatch repair-deficient tumors. Profiling relied on immunoSEQ multiplex PCR, and the TCRdb table lists in-frame clones only, not all of them. This sample yields 38,000 or so clones, of which 85% are seen a single time; approximately 3.5% belongs to the top ten. Sample: peripheral blood, taken around 75 weeks after starting pembrolizumab. The receptors were gathered from an adult with mismatch repair-deficient cancer.

The V and J genes are TRBV9 and TRBJ2-1; TRBD2 aligns across 9 bases. The CDR3 contains 18 residues. CDR1 and CDR2 from the germline V gene are SGDLS and YYNGEE. J was trimmed by 5 bases and V by 3 bases; bases with no gene match: 15. For the CDR3, the DNA is TGTGCCAGCAGCGAGAATACAAGGGGCGGGAGGGAAGACAATGAGCAGTTCTTC. Translating gives CASSENTRGGREDNEQFF. Supplemented by reference TRBV9 and TRBJ2-1, the full variable domain reads DSGVTQTPKHLITATGQRVTLRCSPRSGDLSVYWYQQSLDQGLQFLIQYYNGEERAKGNILERFSAQQFPDLHSELNLSSLELGDSALYFCASSENTRGGREDNEQFFGPGTRLTVL.

This clone was found once. The rearrangement uses TRBV6-5 and TRBJ2-1; no definite D call. V lost 5 bases to trimming and J lost 2 bases, with 10 bases between them. Per the germline V gene, CDR1 is MNHEY and CDR2 is SVGAGI. The CDR3 length is 14 residues. In DNA, the CDR3 is TGTGCCAGCAGTGAGTCTAATCCCTACAATGAGCAGTTCTTC. This translates into CASSESNPYNEQFF.

CDR3 bases: TGTGCCAGCAGCCCCAATCGCGGTACTGGTGAAAAACTGTTTTTT. It yields the protein CASSPNRGTGEKLFF. V usage is TRBV7-9 and J usage is TRBJ1-4; D remains ambiguous. Between the trimmed V and J ends, which lost 5 bases and 7 bases, there was a span of 17 bases. This CDR3 spans 15 amino acids. CDR1 SEHNR and CDR2 FQNEAQ come from the germline V gene (reference sequence).

The chain is built from TRBV2 and TRBJ2-2; the D gene could be TRBD1 or TRBD2 (5 bases each). There are 17 residues in the CDR3. Germline-derived CDR1 and CDR2 are SNHLY and FYNNEI. V was trimmed by 0 bases and J by 5 bases, leaving 16 bases between them. In nucleotides, the CDR3 is TGTGCCAGCAGTGAAGCGCTTCTATGGGACCCAACCGGGGAGCTGTTTTTT. This encodes CASSEALLWDPTGELFF. Combining the CDR3 with reference TRBV2 and TRBJ2-2 gives the whole variable domain EPEVTQTPSHQVTQMGQEVILRCVPISNHLYFYWYRQILGQKVEFLVSFYNNEISEKSEIFDDQFSVERPDGSNFTLKIRSTKLEDSAMYFCASSEALLWDPTGELFFGEGSRLTVL.

V usage is TRBV9 and J usage is TRBJ2-3, with D perhaps being TRBD1 or TRBD2 (6 bases each). Germline CDR1 is SGDLS and CDR2 is YYNGEE. Between the trimmed V and J ends, which lost 1 base and 3 bases, there was a span of 15 bases. The CDR3 extends over 16 amino acids. The CDR3 loop is CASSVIAEGGTDTQYF. Here the CDR3 DNA reads TGTGCCAGCAGCGTAATTGCCGAGGGGGGTACAGATACGCAGTATTTT.

This chain links TRBV11-2 with TRBJ2-1, with D unclear. V gave up 2 bases and J gave up 4 bases, with 15 bases separating them. The CDR3 runs to 16 residues. Germline V gene lookup returns CDR1 SGHAT and CDR2 FQNNGV. The CDR3 loop reads CASSLPRGRKYNEQFF. Written as DNA, the CDR3 is TGTGCCAGCAGCTTACCCCGAGGTAGGAAATACAATGAGCAGTTCTTC.

This clone was seen just once. The CDR3 bases are TGTGCCAGCAGCTGGACTAGCGGACACGAGCAGTACTTC. Residues: CASSWTSGHEQYF. The V gene is TRBV7-2, the J gene TRBJ2-7; 10 positions agree with TRBD2. Germline trimming cut 4 bases from V and 5 bases from J; bases unmatched to any gene: 2. Germline V CDR1 and CDR2: SGHTA, FQGNSA. The CDR3 length is 13 residues.

The chain uses TRBV6-4 and TRBJ2-7, with D uncertain. The CDR3 totals 13 residues. V lost 5 bases and J 2 bases, leaving 10 bases between the germline ends. Germline values: CDR1 MRHNA, CDR2 SNTAGT. The CDR3 DNA follows: TGTGCCAGCAGTCTAGGGCCCACCTACGAGCAGTACTTC. Residues: CASSLGPTYEQYF.

The V call is TRBV19, the J call TRBJ2-7; no clear D gene. The CDR3 covers 17 residues. CDR1 LNHDA and CDR2 SQIVND come from the germline V gene (reference sequence). V lost 3 bases to trimming and J lost 3 bases, with 21 bases between them. CDR3 region: CASSIGGWIDLSYEQYF. CDR3 bases: TGTGCCAGTAGTATCGGTGGCTGGATAGATTTGAGCTACGAGCAGTACTTC. Full variable domain (outside the CDR3, taken from reference TRBV19 and TRBJ2-7): DGGITQSPKYLFRKEGQNVTLSCEQNLNHDAMYWYRQDPGQGLRLIYYSQIVNDFQKGDIAEGYSVSREKKESFPLTVTSAQKNPTAFYLCASSIGGWIDLSYEQYFGPGTRLTVT.

This chain uses TRBV9 with TRBJ1-4; the match to TRBD1 covers 8 bases. This CDR3 is built from 15 residues. Trimming at V came to 4 bases and at J to 2 bases, leaving 4 bases not matched to a gene. Germline assignment: CDR1 SGDLS and CDR2 YYNGEE. CDR3 sequence: CASSMTGATNEKLFF. The CDR3 region has the DNA TGTGCCAGCAGCATGACAGGGGCGACTAATGAAAAACTGTTTTTT.

The CDR3 sequence is CASSHMRDPNYEQYF. DNA of the CDR3: TGCGCCAGCAGCCATATGCGGGACCCCAATTACGAGCAGTACTTC. V is TRBV4-1 and J is TRBJ2-7; a weak D match, TRBD2 (6 bases). Trimming stripped 3 bases from V and 4 bases from J, with 16 bases between. Germline CDR1 MGHRA, CDR2 YSYEKL. This CDR3 comprises 15 residues.

V is TRBV21-1 and J is TRBJ2-7; the D call TRBD2 from the table was never checked on the DNA. TRBV21-1 is an annotated pseudogene. The CDR3 has 13 amino acids. CDR3 in amino acids: CASSPRGSYEQYF. CDR3 bases: TGTGCCAGCAGCCCGCGGGGCTCCTACGAGCAGTACTTC.

This clone was seen just once. The chain carries TRBV4-1 and TRBJ2-1; D remains unclear. CDR3 length: 16 amino acids. Trimming took 0 bases from V and 8 from J, leaving 17 bases between them. CDR1 and CDR2 from the germline V gene are MGHRA and YSYEKL. CDR3 in DNA: TGCGCCAGCAGCCAAGATCCTGCTAGTAGAGCCTATGAGCAGTTCTTC. It is translated as CASSQDPASRAYEQFF.

V is TRBV6-5 and J is TRBJ2-1; D perhaps matches TRBD1 (5 bases). This CDR3 spans 15 amino acids. Deletions cut 4 bases from V and 4 bases from J, with 14 bases between. CDR1 and CDR2 from the germline V gene are MNHEY and SVGAGI. DNA for the CDR3: TGTGCCAGCAGTTTGGGATTCAGGGAATACAATGAGCAGTTCTTC. This encodes CASSLGFREYNEQFF.

The chain employs TRBV27 and TRBJ1-1; possible D gene TRBD1, 6 bases. Germline V lookup: CDR1 MNHEY, CDR2 SMNVEV (reference sequence). The V end lost 2 bases, the J end lost 3 bases, and 13 bases lay between the germline ends. The CDR3 totals 15 residues. The CDR3 protein is CASSLGEGGYTEAFF. In DNA, the CDR3 is TGTGCCAGCAGTTTAGGTGAGGGGGGTTACACTGAAGCTTTCTTT.

The rearrangement uses TRBV5-1 and TRBJ2-5; D may correspond to TRBD1 or TRBD2 (5 bases each). The CDR3 has 14 amino acids. Germline loops: CDR1 SGHRS, CDR2 YFSETQ. V lost 4 bases to trimming and J lost 5 bases, with 15 bases between them. CDR3 amino acids: CASSPLRGWETQYF. CDR3 sequence (DNA): TGCGCCAGCAGCCCCCTCCGGGGCTGGGAGACCCAGTACTTC.

V usage is TRBV9 and J usage is TRBJ2-7; TRBD1 matches 9 bases. J was trimmed by 5 bases and V by 0 bases; bases with no gene match: 6. CDR3 length: 15 amino acids. Germline CDR1 SGDLS, CDR2 YYNGEE. The CDR3 loop is CASSVADRGVHEQYF. The CDR3 nucleotides read TGTGCCAGCAGCGTAGCTGACAGGGGGGTACACGAGCAGTACTTC. The full variable domain, completed using reference TRBV9 and TRBJ2-7, is DSGVTQTPKHLITATGQRVTLRCSPRSGDLSVYWYQQSLDQGLQFLIQYYNGEERAKGNILERFSAQQFPDLHSELNLSSLELGDSALYFCASSVADRGVHEQYFGPGTRLTVT.

This clone was seen only once. V usage is TRBV19 and J usage is TRBJ2-7; 10 bases map to TRBD1. Trimming removed 9 bases from V and 5 bases from J; junction bases left unmatched: 7. In germline, CDR1 is LNHDA, CDR2 SQIVND (reference sequence). This CDR3 has 13 amino acids. CDR3: CASRDRGGHEQYF. As DNA, the CDR3 is TGTGCCAGCCGGGACAGGGGTGGACACGAGCAGTACTTC.

This clone was seen a handful of times. The chain carries TRBV5-6 and TRBJ2-7, with D uncertain. Trimming stripped 0 bases from V and 2 bases from J, with 9 bases between. This CDR3 comprises 14 residues. CDR1 and CDR2 from the germline V gene are SGHDT and YYEEEE. CDR3 sequence (DNA): TGTGCCAGCAGCTTGGGGTCGGGCCCCTACGAGCAGTACTTC. It codes for CASSLGSGPYEQYF.

The chain combines TRBV6-1 with TRBJ1-2; D unresolved. The CDR3 has 11 amino acids. Trimming shortened V by 3 bases and J by 4 bases, and 3 bases separated the two germline ends. Per germline, CDR1 MNHNS and CDR2 SASEGT. The CDR3 protein is CASSDTYGYTF. In DNA form, the CDR3 reads TGTGCCAGCAGTGACACCTATGGCTACACCTTC.

This clone was seen a handful of times. The V gene is TRBV19, the J gene TRBJ2-1; D is ambiguous. Trimming removed 9 bases at V and 8 bases at J, with 14 bases between. Germline loops: CDR1 LNHDA, CDR2 SQIVND (reference sequence). The CDR3 runs 12 residues. CDR3 DNA: TGTGCCAGCGGGTCGGACGCCGATGAGCAGTTCTTC. Protein sequence: CASGSDADEQFF.

The chain uses TRBV29-1 and TRBJ2-7; D gene ambiguous. Germline CDR1 reads SQVTM; CDR2 reads ANQGSEA. The CDR3 contains 14 residues. Trimming cost V 4 bases and J 1 base, with 14 bases left between them. The CDR3 DNA follows: TGCAGCGTTGGTTTGACTTGGCAGTCCTACGAGCAGTACTTC. Its protein product is CSVGLTWQSYEQYF.

This clone was seen a handful of times. The V gene is TRBV15, the J gene TRBJ2-1; TRBD2 matches 7 bases. Germline CDR1 is LNHNV and CDR2 is YYDKDF (reference sequence). Trimming cost V 1 base and J 8 bases; bases outside gene matches: 8. There are 15 residues in the CDR3. Written as DNA, the CDR3 is TGTGCCACCAGCAGAGTAGCGGGCGGAGCCGATGAGCAGTTCTTC. Its protein is CATSRVAGGADEQFF.

The V and J genes are TRBV6-1 and TRBJ2-1; TRBD2 matches 10 bases. Germline CDR1 and CDR2: MNHNS and SASEGT. Unmatched junction bases numbered 10, after V lost 6 bases and J lost 8 bases. CDR3 size: 15 residues. CDR3 region: CASRWASGSLDEQFF. The CDR3 nucleotides read TGTGCCAGCAGGTGGGCTAGCGGGAGTCTCGATGAGCAGTTCTTC.

This clone was counted a single time. The V gene is TRBV7-2, the J gene TRBJ2-7; no firm D call. Trimming removed 3 bases from V and 0 bases from J, with 6 bases in between. CDR3 length equals 13 residues. Germline V gene sequence: CDR1 SGHTA, CDR2 FQGNSA. CDR3 loop: CASSFAVSYEQYF. The CDR3 nucleotides read TGTGCCAGCAGCTTCGCAGTCTCCTACGAGCAGTACTTC.

The chain carries TRBV6-1 and TRBJ1-5; D is unclear. The CDR3 runs to 14 residues. Germline V CDR1 and CDR2: MNHNS, SASEGT. V was clipped by 8 bases and J by 4 bases, with 15 bases between them. CDR3: CASLKGLGNQPQHF. CDR3 sequence (DNA): TGTGCCAGCTTAAAGGGATTGGGGAATCAGCCCCAGCATTTT.

The chain couples TRBV5-1 to TRBJ2-5; TRBD1 or TRBD2 may be the D gene (6 bases each). CDR3 length equals 16 residues. The V gene lost 4 bases and the J gene lost 2 bases, with 18 bases spanning the gap. Germline-derived CDR1 and CDR2 are SGHRS and YFSETQ. CDR3 region: CASSPDRRGEQETQYF. In DNA form, the CDR3 reads TGCGCCAGCAGCCCCGACAGGCGCGGGGAACAAGAGACCCAGTACTTC.

The chain carries TRBV5-1 and TRBJ2-3, with D perhaps TRBD2 (5 bases). V shed 0 bases and J shed 1 base, with 9 bases lying between them. Germline-derived CDR1 and CDR2 are SGHRS and YFSETQ. The CDR3 is 15 residues long. The CDR3 is CASSLGGSGTDTQYF. In DNA, the CDR3 is TGCGCCAGCAGCTTGGGGGGTAGCGGCACAGATACGCAGTATTTT.

This clone showed up just a few times. The rearrangement joins TRBV19 to TRBJ2-7; possibly TRBD1 for D (5 bases). Germline V lookup: CDR1 LNHDA, CDR2 SQIVND (reference sequence). The V and J ends lost 4 bases and 4 bases respectively, with 14 bases between them. The CDR3 consists of 14 residues. The CDR3 is CASSTASGRYEQYF. DNA of the CDR3: TGTGCCAGTAGTACCGCGTCAGGGCGGTACGAGCAGTACTTC.

The rearrangement uses TRBV11-3 and TRBJ1-2; TRBD1 matches at 11 bases. The germline V gene encodes CDR1 SGHNT and CDR2 YENEEA. The CDR3 is 16 amino acids. Unmatched junction bases numbered 3, after V lost 1 base and J lost 2 bases. The CDR3 sequence is CASSLGTGGVNYGYTF. For the CDR3, the DNA is TGTGCCAGCAGCTTAGGGACAGGGGGCGTCAACTATGGCTACACCTTC.

The chain couples TRBV9 to TRBJ1-5; D is undetermined. The CDR3 totals 20 residues. Germline CDR1 reads SGDLS; CDR2 reads YYNGEE. V lost 0 bases and J 0 bases, leaving 22 bases between the germline ends. CDR3 sequence: CASSVGDEGSLGYSNQPQHF. The CDR3 bases are TGTGCCAGCAGCGTAGGAGACGAAGGCTCTTTGGGTTATAGCAATCAGCCCCAGCATTTT.

The V and J genes are TRBV7-3 and TRBJ1-1, with 8 bases matching TRBD1. CDR3 length: 13 amino acids. V trimming: 5 bases; J trimming: 5 bases; junction bases outside the gene matches: 4. The germline V gene has CDR1 SGHTA and CDR2 FQGTGA. CDR3 loop: CASSGTGRTEAFF. In DNA form, the CDR3 reads TGTGCCAGCAGCGGGACAGGTCGAACTGAAGCTTTCTTT.